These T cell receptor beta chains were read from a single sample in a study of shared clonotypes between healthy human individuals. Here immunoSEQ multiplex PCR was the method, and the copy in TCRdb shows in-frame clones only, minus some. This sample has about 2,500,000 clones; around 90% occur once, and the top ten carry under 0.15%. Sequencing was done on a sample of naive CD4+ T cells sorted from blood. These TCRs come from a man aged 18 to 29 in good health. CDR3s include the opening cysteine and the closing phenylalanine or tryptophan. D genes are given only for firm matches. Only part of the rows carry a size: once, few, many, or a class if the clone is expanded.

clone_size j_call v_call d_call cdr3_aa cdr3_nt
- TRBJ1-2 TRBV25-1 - CASSDNNYGYTF TGTGCCAGCAGTGACAACAACTATGGCTACACCTTC
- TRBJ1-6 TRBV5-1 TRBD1 CASSPGQGMNSPLHF TGCGCCAGCAGCCCAGGACAGGGGATGAATTCACCCCTCCACTTT
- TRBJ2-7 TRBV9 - CASSGGTGPYEQYF TGTGCCAGCAGCGGCGGGACCGGTCCCTACGAGCAGTACTTC
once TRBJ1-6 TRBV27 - CASSSTGSPLHF TGTGCCAGCAGCTCGACAGGTTCACCCCTCCACTTT
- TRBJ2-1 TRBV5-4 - CASSLADGNEQFF TGTGCCAGCAGCTTGGCGGATGGGAATGAGCAGTTCTTC
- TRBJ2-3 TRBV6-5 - CASSSRSQADTQYF TGTGCCAGCAGTTCTAGGTCCCAAGCGGATACGCAGTATTTT
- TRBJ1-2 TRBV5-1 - CASSLAGQYNNYGYTF TGCGCCAGCAGCTTGGCCGGACAGTATAATAACTATGGCTACACCTTC
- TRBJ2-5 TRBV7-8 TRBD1 CASSLGRTGGQETQYF TGTGCCAGCAGCTTAGGGCGGACAGGGGGCCAAGAGACCCAGTACTTC
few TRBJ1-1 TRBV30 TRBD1 CAWRTGMNTEAFF TGTGCCTGGAGGACAGGGATGAACACTGAAGCTTTCTTT
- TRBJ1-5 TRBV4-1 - CASSQVLGQPFQPQHF TGCGCCAGCAGCCAAGTTCTCGGACAGCCTTTTCAGCCCCAGCATTTT
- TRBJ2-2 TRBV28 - CASSSGTQGKVGELFF TGTGCCAGCAGCTCCGGGACCCAGGGGAAAGTCGGGGAGCTGTTTTTT
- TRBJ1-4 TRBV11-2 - CASSLDQKGKGEKLFF TGTGCCAGCAGCTTAGATCAGAAAGGGAAGGGTGAAAAACTGTTTTTT
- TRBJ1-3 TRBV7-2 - CASSLKAERNTIYF TGTGCCAGCAGCCTAAAGGCAGAACGAAACACCATATATTTT